This T cell receptor beta chain was obtained from a study of T cells after yellow fever vaccination. The study's findings and limits: Re-detected after boosting: most primary clones, 96% of CD4 and under 90% of CD8. There was a possibility that FACS-sorted repertoires contained abundant clonotypes contaminating from the bulk population.

The TCR cDNA carried a universal primer site and UMIs from 5'RACE template switching. TCRdb passed the 5' RACE reads through MiXCR, listing each CDR3 protein once. The sample contains 500,000 to 650,000 distinct CDR3 sequences, around 16% of which appear only once. Turning to this clonotype: Its specificity is not known.

Specimen: PBMCs, collected more than 4 days after the first yellow fever vaccination. The TCR comes from a man aged 18 to 29 who received the YFV17D yellow fever vaccine.

The CDR3: CSVDILGASYNEQFF. The CDR3 DNA follows: TGCAGCGTTGATATCTTGGGGGCCTCCTACAATGAGCAGTTCTTC. The V gene is TRBV29-1, the J gene TRBJ2-1; D might be TRBD1 (6 bases). Looked up from germline, CDR1 is SQVTM and CDR2 is ANQGSEA. The V gene lost 3 bases and the J gene lost 0 bases, with 12 bases spanning the gap. CDR3 length: 15 residues.